The 17 T cell receptor beta chains below all came from one sample that was sequenced in a study of OX40 agonist ivuxolimab in advanced cancers. The method was immunoSEQ multiplex PCR; TCRdb's version includes in-frame clones alone and lacks a portion of them. Of 55,000 to 70,000 clones in the sample, 84% are singletons; the top ten hold over 4%. The sequencing used CD4+ or CD8+ T cells sorted from blood, collected in a trial of the OX40 agonist ivuxolimab. These receptors were collected from an adult with an advanced solid tumor such as melanoma, head and neck, liver or kidney cancer.

The J gene is TRBJ1-2, the V gene TRBV28; tentatively, D is TRBD1 (6 bases). The CDR3 is 13 residues long. Trimming took off 3 bases at V and 4 bases at J, with 9 bases between the two ends. Germline lookup yields CDR1 MDHEN and CDR2 SYDVKM. The CDR3 region has the DNA TGTGCCAGCAGTTTCCGGGGGCTCTATGGCTACACCTTC. Its translation is CASSFRGLYGYTF.

The chain combines TRBV15 with TRBJ2-2; tentatively, D is TRBD1 (5 bases). The CDR3 contains 13 residues. Trimming pared 0 bases from V and 13 bases from J, leaving 12 bases between. Looked up from germline, CDR1 is LNHNV and CDR2 is YYDKDF (reference sequence). For the CDR3, the DNA is TGTGCCACCAGCAGAGATCAAGGGCAGGGGCTGTTTTTT. Translated: CATSRDQGQGLFF. The full variable domain, rest sourced from reference TRBV15 and TRBJ2-2, is DAMVIQNPRYQVTQFGKPVTLSCSQTLNHNVMYWYQQKSSQAPKLLFHYYDKDFNNEADTPDNFQSRRPNTSFCFLDIRSPGLGDTAMYLCATSRDQGQGLFFGEGSRLTVL.

CDR3 loop: CASSMGKRMGTQHF. CDR3 coding DNA: TGTGCCAGTAGTATGGGCAAGCGCATGGGGACCCAGCATTTT. The V call is TRBV19, the J call TRBJ1-5; D call uncertain. The germline CDR1 and CDR2 sequences are LNHDA and SQIVND (reference sequence). The CDR3 is 14 residues long. Trimming stripped 3 bases from V and 11 bases from J, with 17 bases between. The whole variable domain, filled in from reference TRBV19 and TRBJ1-5, reads DGGITQSPKYLFRKEGQNVTLSCEQNLNHDAMYWYRQDPGQGLRLIYYSQIVNDFQKGDIAEGYSVSREKKESFPLTVTSAQKNPTAFYLCASSMGKRMGTQHFGDGTRLSIL.

This clone was found a few times. Other DNA sequences in this specimen translate into the identical CDR3. V usage is TRBV13 and J usage is TRBJ2-5, with TRBD1 as a possible D gene (5 bases). Trimming removed 5 bases from V and 1 base from J, with 14 bases in between. The CDR3 runs 15 residues. The germline V gene has CDR1 PRHDT and CDR2 FYEKMQ (reference sequence). The DNA of the CDR3 is TGTGCCAGCAGCCCGAGACAGAGCCTCCAAGAGACCCAGTACTTC. This sequence encodes CASSPRQSLQETQYF. The full variable domain, in which reference TRBV13 and TRBJ2-5 provide the parts outside the CDR3, is AAGVIQSPRHLIKEKRETATLKCYPIPRHDTVYWYQQGPGQDPQFLISFYEKMQSDKGSIPDRFSAQQFSDYHSELNMSSLELGDSALYFCASSPRQSLQETQYFGPGTRLLVL.

The chain employs TRBV9 and TRBJ2-4; D possibly matches TRBD1 or TRBD2 (5 bases each). This CDR3 spans 15 amino acids. Germline V CDR1 and CDR2: SGDLS, YYNGEE. The germline V and J ends were trimmed by 3 bases and 6 bases, with 16 bases remaining between them. The CDR3 loop reads CASSADIGDPNIQYF. For the CDR3, the DNA is TGTGCCAGCAGCGCCGACATTGGGGACCCAAACATTCAGTACTTC.

The V call is TRBV7-9, the J call TRBJ1-1, with D possibly TRBD1 on 6 matching bases. CDR3 length: 15 amino acids. CDR1 and CDR2 from the germline V gene are SEHNR and FQNEAQ (reference sequence). Deletions cut 4 bases from V and 0 bases from J, with 12 bases between. In DNA, the CDR3 is TGTGCCAGCAGCTCCCGGGGGGCGATGAACACTGAAGCTTTCTTT. Its translation: CASSSRGAMNTEAFF.

This clone has just a few counts. The chain employs TRBV11-3 and TRBJ2-2, with D perhaps being TRBD1 or TRBD2 (6 bases each). With 5 bases removed from V and 2 bases from J, the gap between germline ends came to 21 bases. The germline CDR1 and CDR2 sequences are SGHNT and YENEEA. The CDR3 covers 18 residues. CDR3 protein: CASSPPAGARGNTGELFF. The CDR3 DNA follows: TGTGCCAGCAGCCCCCCGGCAGGGGCGCGGGGTAACACCGGGGAGCTGTTTTTT.

The chain's CDR3 is CASSEDRVWVNTEAFF. The CDR3 coding sequence is TGTGCCAGTAGTGAAGACAGGGTGTGGGTGAACACTGAAGCTTTCTTT. The rearrangement joins TRBV19 to TRBJ1-1, with TRBD1 matching over 7 bases. Trimming removed 5 bases from V and 0 bases from J; junction bases left unmatched: 9. This CDR3 region has 16 residues. From germline, CDR1 is LNHDA and CDR2 SQIVND (reference sequence).

This chain joins TRBV29-1 and TRBJ1-2; 9 bases fit TRBD1. The CDR3 has 13 amino acids. Trimming took 6 bases from V and 3 from J; bases not matched to a gene: 5. The germline V gene has CDR1 SQVTM and CDR2 ANQGSEA. CDR3 residues: CSVTGGDHYGYTF. The CDR3 coding sequence is TGCAGCGTGACAGGGGGGGACCACTATGGCTACACCTTC.

The chain carries TRBV6-1 and TRBJ2-3, with 11 bases lining up with TRBD2. The germline V gene has CDR1 MNHNS and CDR2 SASEGT. J lost 4 bases, V lost 7 bases, and 4 bases had no gene match. This CDR3 is built from 14 residues. CDR3 sequence reads: CASITSGRPDTQYF. In DNA, the CDR3 is TGTGCCAGCATTACTAGCGGGAGACCAGATACGCAGTATTTT.

CDR3 loop: CASSPGDRENEQFF. The CDR3 DNA reads TGTGCCAGCAGTCCTGGGGACAGGGAGAATGAGCAGTTCTTC. The chain uses TRBV28 and TRBJ2-1, with TRBD1 identical over 9 bases. Germline CDR1 and CDR2: MDHEN and SYDVKM. V lost 5 bases and J lost 7; bases outside the gene matches: 6. The CDR3 covers 14 residues.

The gene calls are TRBV2 and TRBJ2-5, with 10 bases fitting TRBD2. In germline, CDR1 is SNHLY, CDR2 FYNNEI. V trimming: 2 bases; J trimming: 5 bases; junction bases outside the gene matches: 8. This CDR3 spans 16 amino acids. CDR3 sequence (DNA): TGTGCCAGCAGTGAATTCCTAGCGGGAGCTGGGGAGACCCAGTACTTC. It translates to CASSEFLAGAGETQYF.

J is TRBJ2-5 and V is TRBV19; a weak D match, TRBD1 (7 bases). The end of the DNA aligns better with TRBJ2-7, so the J call may be wrong. Looked up from germline, CDR1 is LNHDA and CDR2 is SQIVND (reference sequence). The CDR3 spans 14 residues. This CDR3 reads CASSIAGGTYEQYF. DNA for the CDR3: TGTGCCAGTAGTATAGCAGGGGGGACCTACGAGCAGTACTTC.

The rearrangement joins TRBV10-3 to TRBJ1-4; D uncertain. CDR1 and CDR2 from the germline V gene are ENHRY and SYGVKD. The CDR3 contains 12 residues. The V and J ends lost 6 bases and 4 bases respectively, with 6 bases between them. DNA of the CDR3: TGTGCCATCAGGGGAAGTAATGAAAAACTGTTTTTT. Amino acids: CAIRGSNEKLFF.

The genes are TRBV7-6 and TRBJ2-3, with 11 bases that match TRBD2. The germline gives CDR1 SGHVS, CDR2 FNYEAQ. The V segment lost 4 bases and the J segment 3 bases; nucleotides outside the gene matches: 3. The CDR3 is 15 amino acids. The CDR3 is CASSSTSGGTDTQYF. The CDR3 nucleotides read TGTGCCAGCAGCTCTACTAGCGGGGGAACAGATACGCAGTATTTT.

The chain links TRBV10-3 to TRBJ2-7, with TRBD1 matching over 9 bases. Trimming took 1 base from V and 4 from J; bases not matched to a gene: 5. CDR1 is ENHRY, CDR2 SYGVKD, per germline. This CDR3 region has 15 residues. CDR3 amino acids: CAISEWDRAVYEQYF. The CDR3 coding sequence is TGTGCCATCAGTGAGTGGGACAGGGCCGTTTACGAGCAGTACTTC.

The chain employs TRBV6-5 and TRBJ1-2; perhaps TRBD1 as D (5 bases). The germline V gene has CDR1 MNHEY and CDR2 SVGAGI. The V end lost 7 bases, the J end lost 4 bases, and 7 bases lay between the germline ends. The CDR3 is 11 residues long. CDR3 sequence (DNA): TGTGCCAGCAACCAGGGCTATGGCTACACCTTC. The encoded protein is CASNQGYGYTF.